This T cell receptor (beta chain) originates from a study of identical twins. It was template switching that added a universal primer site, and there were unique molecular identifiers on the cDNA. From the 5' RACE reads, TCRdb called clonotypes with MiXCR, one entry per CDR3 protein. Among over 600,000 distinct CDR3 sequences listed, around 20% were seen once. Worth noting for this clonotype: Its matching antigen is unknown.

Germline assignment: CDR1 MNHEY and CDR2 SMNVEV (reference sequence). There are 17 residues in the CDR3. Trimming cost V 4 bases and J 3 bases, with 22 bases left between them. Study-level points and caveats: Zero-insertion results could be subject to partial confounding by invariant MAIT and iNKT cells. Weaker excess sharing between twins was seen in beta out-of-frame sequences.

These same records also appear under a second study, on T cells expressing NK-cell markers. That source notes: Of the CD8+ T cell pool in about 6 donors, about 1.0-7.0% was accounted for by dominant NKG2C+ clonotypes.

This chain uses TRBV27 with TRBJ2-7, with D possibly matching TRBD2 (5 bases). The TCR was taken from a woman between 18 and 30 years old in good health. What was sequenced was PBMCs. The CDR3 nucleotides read TGTGCCAGCAGTTCAGGTTTCCTTCCGGGAAGTTTCTACGAGCAGTACTTC. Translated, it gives CASSSGFLPGSFYEQYF.